The clone carrying this T cell receptor (beta chain) was detected only a few times. What it recognizes is unknown. These data come from a study of T cells after yellow fever vaccination. The study, taken as a whole, reports: A large majority of primary-vaccination clones showed up again after the booster (96% CD4, 75% to 90% CD8).

The V and J ends lost 3 bases and 9 bases, in that order; junction bases with no gene match: 10. The CDR3 length is 15 residues. CDR1 is LGHNA and CDR2 is YSLEER in the germline V gene. TCRdb re-derived calls from the 5' RACE reads in MiXCR, one entry per CDR3 protein. The table has a few hundred thousand distinct CDR3 sequences, approximately 10% seen once. The sample was PBMCs, taken on the day of the first yellow fever vaccination. V and J are TRBV4-3 and TRBJ2-1; 8 nucleotides match TRBD2. This receptor was obtained from a man aged 18 to 29 who received the YFV17D yellow fever vaccine. This CDR3 is CASSHPGTSGAEQFF. The DNA for the CDR3 is TGCGCCAGCAGCCACCCCGGGACTAGTGGCGCTGAGCAGTTCTTC.